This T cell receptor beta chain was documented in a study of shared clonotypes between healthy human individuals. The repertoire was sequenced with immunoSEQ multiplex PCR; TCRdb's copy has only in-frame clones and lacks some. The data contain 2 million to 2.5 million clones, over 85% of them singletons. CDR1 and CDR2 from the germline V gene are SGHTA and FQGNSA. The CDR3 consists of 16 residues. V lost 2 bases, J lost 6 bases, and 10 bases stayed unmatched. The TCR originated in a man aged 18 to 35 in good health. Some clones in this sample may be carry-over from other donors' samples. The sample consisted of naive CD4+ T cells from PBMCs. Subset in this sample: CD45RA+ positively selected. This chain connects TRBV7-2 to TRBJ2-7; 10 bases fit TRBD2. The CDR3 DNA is TGTGCCAGCAGCTTATCGGCTAGCGGGAGTGTTATCGAGCAGTACTTC. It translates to CASSLSASGSVIEQYF. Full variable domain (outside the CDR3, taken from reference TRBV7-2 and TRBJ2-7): GAGVSQSPSNKVTEKGKDVELRCDPISGHTALYWYRQSLGQGLEFLIYFQGNSAPDKSGLPSDRFSAERTGGSVSTLTIQRTQQEDSAVYLCASSLSASGSVIEQYFGPGTRLTVT.